This TCR beta chain was sequenced in a study of T cells after yellow fever vaccination. Regarding the study as a whole: Most clones from primary vaccination resurfaced after the booster (approximately 95% CD4, over 85% CD8). Contamination by abundant bulk-population clonotypes could be present in FACS-sorted repertoires. Clonotype sharing between CD4 and CD8 compartments was small.

A word on this clonotype: Its antigen is currently unknown.

Template switching with 5'RACE generated the TCR cDNA and added a universal primer site and UMIs. TCRdb called the 5' RACE reads again in MiXCR, with one record for every CDR3 protein. This table holds 120,000 or so distinct CDR3 sequences, roughly 9% found once. Trimming took 3 bases from V and 0 from J, leaving 5 bases between them. This CDR3 contains 13 residues. The chain employs TRBV12-3 or TRBV12-4 and TRBJ1-2; D is unresolved. The TCR comes from a man aged 18 to 29 who received the YFV17D yellow fever vaccine. Sequencing used CD8+ T cells sorted from PBMCs, obtained on the day of the yellow fever booster vaccination. This CDR3 is CASSFSPNYGYTF. Here the CDR3 DNA reads TGTGCCAGCAGTTTCTCGCCTAACTATGGCTACACCTTC.